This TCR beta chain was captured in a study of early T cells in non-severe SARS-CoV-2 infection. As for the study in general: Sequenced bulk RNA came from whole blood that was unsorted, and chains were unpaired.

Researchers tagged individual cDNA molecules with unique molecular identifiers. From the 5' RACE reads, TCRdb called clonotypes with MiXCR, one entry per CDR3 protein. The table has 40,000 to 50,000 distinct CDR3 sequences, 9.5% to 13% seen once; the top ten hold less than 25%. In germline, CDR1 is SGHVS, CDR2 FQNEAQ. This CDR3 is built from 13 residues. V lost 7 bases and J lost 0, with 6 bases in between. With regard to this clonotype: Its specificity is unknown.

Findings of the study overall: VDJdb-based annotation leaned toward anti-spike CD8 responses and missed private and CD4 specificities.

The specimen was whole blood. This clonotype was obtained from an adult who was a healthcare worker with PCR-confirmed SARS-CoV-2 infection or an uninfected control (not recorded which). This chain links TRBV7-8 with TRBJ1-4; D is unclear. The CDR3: CASTPSTNEKLFF. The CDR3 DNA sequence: TGTGCCAGCACCCCTTCAACTAATGAAAAACTGTTTTTT.